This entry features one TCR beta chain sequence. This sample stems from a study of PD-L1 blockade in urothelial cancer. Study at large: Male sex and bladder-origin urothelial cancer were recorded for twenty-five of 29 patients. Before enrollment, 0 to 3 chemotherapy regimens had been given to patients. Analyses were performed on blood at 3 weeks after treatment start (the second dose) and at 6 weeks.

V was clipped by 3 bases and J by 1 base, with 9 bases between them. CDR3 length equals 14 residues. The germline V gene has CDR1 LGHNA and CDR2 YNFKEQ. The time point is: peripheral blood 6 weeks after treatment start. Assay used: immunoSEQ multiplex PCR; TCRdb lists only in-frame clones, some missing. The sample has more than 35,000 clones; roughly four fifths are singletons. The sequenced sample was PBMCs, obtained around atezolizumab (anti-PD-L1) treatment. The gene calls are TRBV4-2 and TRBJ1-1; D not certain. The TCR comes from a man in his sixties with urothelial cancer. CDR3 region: CASSQASGNTEAFF. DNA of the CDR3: TGTGCCAGCAGCCAGGCATCAGGGAACACTGAAGCTTTCTTT.